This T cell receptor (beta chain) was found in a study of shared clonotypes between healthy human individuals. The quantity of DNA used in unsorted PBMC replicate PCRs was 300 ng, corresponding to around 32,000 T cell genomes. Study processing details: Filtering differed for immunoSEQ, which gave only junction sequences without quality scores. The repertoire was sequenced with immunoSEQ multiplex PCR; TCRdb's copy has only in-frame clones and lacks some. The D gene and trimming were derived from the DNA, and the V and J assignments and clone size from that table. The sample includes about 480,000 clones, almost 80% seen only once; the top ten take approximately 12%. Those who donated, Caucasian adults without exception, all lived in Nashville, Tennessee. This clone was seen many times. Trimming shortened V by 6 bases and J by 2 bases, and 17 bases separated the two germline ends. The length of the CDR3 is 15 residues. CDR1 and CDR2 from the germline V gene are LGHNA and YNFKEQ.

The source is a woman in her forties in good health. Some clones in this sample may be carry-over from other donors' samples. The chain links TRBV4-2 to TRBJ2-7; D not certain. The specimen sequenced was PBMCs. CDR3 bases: TGTGCCAGCAGTTTCCTCCGCTACTCACCCTACGAGCAGTACTTC. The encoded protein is CASSFLRYSPYEQYF.